This T cell receptor (beta chain) stems from a study of T cell repertoires in cytomegalovirus infection. Study overall: An indication of both CMV infection and matching HLA type came from public TCR beta signatures. General study results and limits: HLA-C-restricted CMV clonotypes gave the most frequent clonotype in two of eight donors. Cumulative frequency (of public TCR beta family members) identified carriers of CMV plus the relevant HLA.

This clonotype was picked up many times. Its antigen remains unidentified. CDR1 and CDR2 (germline): SGHVS, FQNEAQ. This CDR3 is 15 amino acids long. Trimming took 4 bases from V and 4 from J, leaving 15 bases between them. TCRdb reanalysed the reads using MiXCR and keeps one entry per CDR3 protein. This sample has 200,000 to 300,000 distinct CDR3 sequences; roughly 15% occur once, and the top ten carry 8.5% to 10%. This sequence originates from a human donor in good health (CMV status not recorded). Some clones in this sample may be carry-over from other donors' samples. The sequencing sample was made of PBMCs. V is TRBV7-8 and J is TRBJ2-3; no clear D. The CDR3 bases are TGTGCCAGCAGCTATCAACCGGGCCCCGCAGATACGCAGTATTTT. Protein: CASSYQPGPADTQYF. Supplemented by reference TRBV7-8 and TRBJ2-3, the full variable domain reads GAGVSQSPRYKVAKRGQDVALRCDPISGHVSLFWYQQALGQGPEFLTYFQNEAQLDKSGLPSDRFFAERPEGSVSTLKIQRTQQEDSAVYLCASSYQPGPADTQYFGPGTRLTVL.